The 29 T cell receptor beta chains given below trace back to one sample, sequenced in a study of T cells in Graves' hyperthyroidism and ophthalmopathy (dated by TCRdb to about 2019). To prepare the library, multiplex PCR was applied. Sequencing was performed on an Illumina HiSeq 2000. The TCR beta CDR3 regions were amplified from RNA transcripts. A first-round RT-PCR of the TCR CDR3 used the HTBI primer set with the Qiagen OneStep RT-PCR kit. Through fastp at Q25 and MiXCR, TCRdb rebuilt clones from the public reads, retaining in-frame beta chains. Under each unique CDR3 protein, matching rows form one entry showing the most common genes and DNA. This sample is represented by approximately 330,000 distinct CDR3 sequences; approximately 14% of them were singletons. Approximately 35% of the sample is held by the ten biggest clonotypes. The sequenced material came from blood. All receptors come from a woman aged 40 to 55 with Graves' ophthalmopathy.

The sample holds many counts of this clonotype. The CDR3 loop reads CASSFILGDRVYSPLHF. For the CDR3, the DNA is TGTGCCAGCAGTTTTATCTTGGGGGACAGGGTTTACTCACCCCTCCACTTT. The J gene is TRBJ1-6, the V gene TRBV12-3 or TRBV12-4, with TRBD1 matching over 9 bases. Losses at the gene ends were 3 bases for V and 10 bases for J; bases not matched to a gene: 13. The CDR3 is 17 residues long.

Many counts were recorded for this clonotype. The chain carries TRBV11-2 and TRBJ1-2; tentatively, D is TRBD1 (5 bases). Trimming shortened V by 3 bases and J by 2 bases, and 7 bases separated the two germline ends. CDR3 length: 13 residues. The germline gives CDR1 SGHAT, CDR2 FQNNGV. The CDR3: CASSFDRNYGYTF. CDR3 in DNA: TGTGCCAGCAGCTTTGACAGAAACTATGGCTACACCTTC.

This clonotype was seen ten or more times. The V and J genes are TRBV11-2 and TRBJ2-7; 10 bases are shared with TRBD2. The V gene end was trimmed by 5 bases and the J gene end by 4 bases; junction bases not matched to a gene: 11. Germline V lookup: CDR1 SGHAT, CDR2 FQNNGV. The length of the CDR3 is 16 residues. The CDR3 loop reads CASSPRTSGIPYEQYF. CDR3 sequence (DNA): TGTGCCAGCAGCCCGAGGACTAGCGGAATACCATACGAGCAGTACTTC. Supplemented by reference TRBV11-2 and TRBJ2-7, the full variable domain reads EAGVAQSPRYKIIEKRQSVAFWCNPISGHATLYWYQQILGQGPKLLIQFQNNGVVDDSQLPKDRFSAERLKGVDSTLKIQPAKLEDSAVYLCASSPRTSGIPYEQYFGPGTRLTVT.

This sequence joins TRBV20-1 and TRBJ2-7; D is perhaps TRBD1 (5 bases). The CDR3 contains 15 residues. Trimming left V 5 bases short and J 2 bases short, with 19 bases between. CDR1 DFQATT and CDR2 SNEGSKA come from the germline V gene (reference sequence). Written as DNA, the CDR3 is TGCAGTGCTCTTTCCCCTTTGACAGATGCCTACGAGCAGTACTTC. Amino acid sequence: CSALSPLTDAYEQYF.

The genes are TRBV5-1 and TRBJ2-5, with TRBD1 matching 8 bases. The CDR3 totals 15 residues. Per germline, CDR1 SGHRS and CDR2 YFSETQ. V lost 7 bases to trimming and J lost 4 bases; unmatched junction nucleotides: 12. CDR3 coding DNA: TGCGCCAGCCAACAGGGGGTGGTGCTGGGAGAGACCCAGTACTTC. Protein product: CASQQGVVLGETQYF.

The chain couples TRBV5-1 to TRBJ1-6; 7 nucleotides agree with TRBD1. V was clipped by 4 bases and J by 9 bases; unmatched bases: 10. Germline V CDR1 and CDR2: SGHRS, YFSETQ. The CDR3 extends over 15 amino acids. The CDR3 sequence: CASSGEGQRGSPLHF. The CDR3 nucleotides are TGCGCCAGCAGCGGGGAGGGACAGAGGGGTTCACCCCTCCACTTT.

This clonotype was detected ten times or more. V usage is TRBV28 and J usage is TRBJ2-7; no clear D gene. Germline CDR1 is MDHEN and CDR2 is SYDVKM. V gave up 2 bases and J gave up 3 bases, with 11 bases separating them. The CDR3 runs to 14 residues. DNA for the CDR3: TGTGCCAGCAGTTTAGGGCCCTGGAGCTACGAGCAGTACTTC. Its translation is CASSLGPWSYEQYF. Complete variable domain (other parts from reference TRBV28 and TRBJ2-7): DVKVTQSSRYLVKRTGEKVFLECVQDMDHENMFWYRQDPGLGLRLIYFSYDVKMKEKGDIPEGYSVSREKKERFSLILESASTNQTSMYLCASSLGPWSYEQYFGPGTRLTVT.

A few counts support this clonotype. V gene TRBV18 combines with J gene TRBJ2-5, with 13 bases lining up with TRBD2. CDR3 length: 16 residues. J was trimmed by 4 bases and V by 4 bases; bases with no gene match: 6. Per the germline V gene, CDR1 is KGHSH and CDR2 is LQKENI. CDR3 amino acids: CASSRRTSGSGETQYF. The CDR3 DNA sequence: TGTGCCAGCTCACGACGGACTAGCGGGAGTGGAGAGACCCAGTACTTC.

The CDR3 sequence: CASSSTQNNEQFF. The CDR3 coding sequence is TGTGCCAGCTCTTCCACGCAAAATAATGAGCAGTTCTTC. The chain joins TRBV18 to TRBJ2-1; D ambiguous. The V and J ends lost 6 bases and 7 bases respectively, with 13 bases between them. The CDR3 spans 13 residues. Germline V gene data show CDR1 as KGHSH and CDR2 as LQKENI.

The V call is TRBV6-1, the J call TRBJ1-1; TRBD1 might be the D (5 bases). Germline V gene data show CDR1 as MNHNS and CDR2 as SASEGT. This CDR3 contains 14 residues. Trimming left V 7 bases short and J 1 base short, with 13 bases between. CDR3 loop: CASTGGDRNTEAFF. Here the CDR3 DNA reads TGTGCCAGCACGGGGGGGGACCGGAACACTGAAGCTTTCTTT.

This clonotype was counted ten times or more. The chain has TRBV28 and TRBJ1-2; possibly TRBD1 for D (6 bases). The CDR3 length is 14 residues. CDR1 and CDR2 (germline): MDHEN, SYDVKM. Between the trimmed V and J ends, which lost 2 bases and 4 bases, there was a span of 11 bases. CDR3 loop: CASSLGGGGYGYTF. In nucleotides, the CDR3 is TGTGCCAGCAGTTTAGGAGGAGGGGGCTATGGCTACACCTTC.

The V call is TRBV9, the J call TRBJ1-2; no firm D call. The CDR3 runs 14 residues. From germline, CDR1 is SGDLS and CDR2 YYNGEE. The V and J ends lost 2 bases and 0 bases respectively, with 8 bases between them. The CDR3 reads CASSVRYANYGYTF. The CDR3 nucleotides read TGTGCCAGCAGCGTCCGTTACGCTAACTATGGCTACACCTTC.

The V and J genes are TRBV27 and TRBJ2-7; D not certain. V was cut by 5 bases and J by 4 bases, with 12 bases left in between. The CDR3 is made up of 13 amino acids. From germline, CDR1 is MNHEY and CDR2 SMNVEV (reference sequence). CDR3 bases: TGTGCCAGCAGTACTCTACCTCGTTACGAGCAGTACTTC. It translates to CASSTLPRYEQYF.

As to this clonotype: A much larger clone lies a single base off, so this may be a read error. CDR3 DNA sequence: TGCAGCGTTGAGATGGGAGATACGCGGTATTTT. It encodes CSVEMGDTRYF. This rearrangement joins TRBV29-1 to TRBJ2-3, with TRBD2 as a possible D gene (5 bases). CDR1 and CDR2 from the germline V gene are SQVTM and ANQGSEA. The CDR3 covers 11 residues.

Note on this clonotype: At one end the junction does not follow the germline gene, possibly because of a read error. The rearrangement links TRBV5-5 to TRBJ1-2, with no clear D. The CDR3 sequence is 13 residues long. The germline V gene has CDR1 SGHKS and CDR2 YYEKEE (reference sequence). In DNA form, the CDR3 reads TGTGCCAGCAGCTTGCGAGTAAACTATGTCTACACCTTC. The encoded protein is CASSLRVNYVYTF.

This clonotype was picked up many times. The chain has TRBV11-3 and TRBJ2-1; 11 nucleotides match TRBD2. The CDR3 is made up of 17 amino acids. The V gene's germline CDR1 is SGHNT and CDR2 YENEEA. V lost 5 bases to trimming and J lost 7 bases; unmatched junction nucleotides: 13. CDR3 sequence (DNA): TGTGCCAGCAGCAAATACGATATAACTAGCGGGAGTAATGAGCAGTTCTTC. Protein sequence: CASSKYDITSGSNEQFF.

This clonotype showed up just a few times. V gene TRBV6-1 combines with J gene TRBJ1-1; no firm D call. CDR1 and CDR2 from the germline V gene are MNHNS and SASEGT. CDR3 length equals 15 residues. Trimming removed 3 bases at V and 2 bases at J, with 13 bases between. CDR3: CASSDLGVGNTEAFF. As DNA, the CDR3 is TGTGCCAGCAGTGATCTCGGGGTGGGAAACACTGAAGCTTTCTTT.

This clonotype turned up a few times. The chain joins TRBV7-2 to TRBJ1-1; no clear D. Germline CDR1 SGHTA, CDR2 FQGNSA. With 1 base removed from V and 2 bases from J, the gap between germline ends came to 14 bases. The CDR3 is 16 residues long. CDR3 DNA: TGTGCCAGCAGCTTAGATGTCTGGCAGTTCAACACTGAAGCTTTCTTT. Its protein is CASSLDVWQFNTEAFF.

This clonotype has a handful of counts. The chain recombines TRBV11-2 with TRBJ1-6; perhaps TRBD1 as D (5 bases). The CDR3 length is 14 residues. V was shortened by 5 bases and J by 7 bases, with 12 bases between the two germline ends. The germline gives CDR1 SGHAT, CDR2 FQNNGV. The CDR3, as DNA: TGTGCCAGCAGCCTCCCCGGGGCAAATTCACCCCTCCACTTT. This gives the protein CASSLPGANSPLHF. Variable domain in full (rest from reference TRBV11-2 and TRBJ1-6): EAGVAQSPRYKIIEKRQSVAFWCNPISGHATLYWYQQILGQGPKLLIQFQNNGVVDDSQLPKDRFSAERLKGVDSTLKIQPAKLEDSAVYLCASSLPGANSPLHFGNGTRLTVT.

The chain is built from TRBV5-5 and TRBJ2-1; 10 bases match TRBD1. The V and J ends lost 6 bases and 8 bases, in that order; junction bases with no gene match: 11. The CDR3 extends over 15 amino acids. Germline CDR1 and CDR2: SGHKS and YYEKEE (reference sequence). The CDR3 nucleotides are TGTGCCAGCACCTCTTTTCGGGGACAGGGGTATGAGCAGTTCTTC. Residues: CASTSFRGQGYEQFF.

The V gene is TRBV24-1, the J gene TRBJ1-2; D remains ambiguous. This CDR3 region has 13 residues. Trimming took 0 bases from V and 8 from J, leaving 9 bases between them. Germline V gives CDR1 KGHDR, CDR2 SFDVKD. The CDR3 loop is CATSDLRGSGYTF. For the CDR3, the DNA is TGTGCCACCAGTGATTTGCGGGGTTCCGGCTACACCTTC.

The table lists this clonotype with a few counts. V is TRBV6-1 and J is TRBJ2-5; 8 positions match TRBD1. V trimming: 7 bases; J trimming: 2 bases; junction bases outside the gene matches: 12. The CDR3 loop spans 16 amino acids. In germline, CDR1 is MNHNS, CDR2 SASEGT. The CDR3 DNA reads as TGTGCCAGCATCAGGACAGGGTCTTTCTGGCAAGAGACCCAGTACTTC. Protein: CASIRTGSFWQETQYF.

This clonotype was recorded many times. The CDR3 loop is CAISQSDEQYF. DNA of the CDR3: TGTGCCATCTCTCAAAGCGACGAGCAGTACTTC. The gene calls are TRBV10-3 and TRBJ2-7, with unresolved D. The V end lost 8 bases, the J end lost 5 bases, and 10 bases lay between the germline ends. The germline CDR1 and CDR2 sequences are ENHRY and SYGVKD. The CDR3 has 11 residues.

Many counts were recorded for this clonotype. This chain connects TRBV12-5 to TRBJ1-1; D remains ambiguous. The CDR3 loop spans 11 amino acids. Germline loops: CDR1 LGHNT, CDR2 FRNRAP. Trimming removed 7 bases at V and 1 base at J, with 4 bases between. The CDR3 DNA is TGTGCTAGTGCGGAGAACACTGAAGCTTTCTTT. Protein sequence: CASAENTEAFF.

Many counts were recorded for this clonotype. For the CDR3, the DNA is TGTGCCACCAGTGCCACGGACAGGTGGAACACCGGGGAGCTGTTTTTT. Its translation: CATSATDRWNTGELFF. This rearrangement joins TRBV24-1 to TRBJ2-2, with 7 nucleotides matching TRBD1. Germline V CDR1 and CDR2: KGHDR, SFDVKD. The CDR3 spans 16 residues. V dropped 5 bases and J dropped 1; count of bases not matched to a gene: 6.

This clonotype has ten or more counts. J is TRBJ1-2 and V is TRBV15; a weak D match, TRBD1 (6 bases). The CDR3 contains 13 residues. The V gene lost 0 bases and the J gene lost 8 bases, with 10 bases spanning the gap. The germline CDR1 and CDR2 sequences are LNHNV and YYDKDF (reference sequence). CDR3: CATSRDTGQGYTF. In DNA, the CDR3 is TGTGCCACCAGCAGAGATACAGGGCAAGGCTACACCTTC.

This clonotype was found a few times. The gene calls are TRBV19 and TRBJ1-1, with D possibly matching TRBD1 (5 bases). The germline CDR1 and CDR2 sequences are LNHDA and SQIVND (reference sequence). This CDR3 contains 16 residues. The V end lost 3 bases, the J end lost 2 bases, and 16 bases lay between the germline ends. CDR3 bases: TGTGCCAGTAGTATCCCAACCGTAGACAGAAACACTGAAGCTTTCTTT. Its translation is CASSIPTVDRNTEAFF.

On this clonotype itself: A much larger clonotype is one base distant, so this may be a read error. This chain's CDR3 is CATSVKEADYDYTF. The CDR3 coding sequence is TGTGCCACCAGTGTCAAGGAGGCGGACTATGACTACACCTTC. The genes are TRBV24-1 and TRBJ1-2; D gene ambiguous. The CDR3 runs to 14 residues. Germline loops: CDR1 KGHDR, CDR2 SFDVKD.

This clonotype has ten or more counts. The chain couples TRBV5-1 to TRBJ1-6; no reliable D call. This CDR3 has 16 amino acids. V lost 0 bases, J lost 7 bases, and 14 bases lay in between. CDR1 SGHRS and CDR2 YFSETQ come from the germline V gene. For the CDR3, the DNA is TGCGCCAGCAGCTTGGAGGGATGGACCTCCAATTCACCCCTCCACTTT. Translating it yields CASSLEGWTSNSPLHF.